This TCR beta chain was profiled in a study of blood T cells in healthy people across ages. At the level of the study: Template switching picked up about one barcoded beta molecule for each two T cells.

Alongside a J-beta primer mix, a sample-barcoded 5' primer served in a second PCR lasting about 7 to 11 cycles. TCRdb reanalysed the 5' RACE reads using MiXCR and keeps one entry per CDR3 protein. The sample carries fewer than 900,000 distinct CDR3 sequences, roughly 50% recorded once. Study results and caveats: Age brought a roughly linear fall in TCR beta diversity measured per million T cells.

V was trimmed by 3 bases and J by 1 base, leaving 6 bases between them. The CDR3 runs to 13 residues. The V gene's germline CDR1 is SGHTA and CDR2 FQGNSA. This clonotype has more than one count but fewer than ten. No antigen is known for it. Each of the donors had approximately 10 milliliters of peripheral blood drawn into EDTA-treated Vacutainer tubes. The source of this sequence is a woman aged 55-70 years in good health. The chain carries TRBV7-2 and TRBJ2-5; no clear D gene. Material for sequencing was blood. The CDR3 DNA reads TGTGCCAGCAGCTTGGAGAGCCAAGAGACCCAGTACTTC. This encodes CASSLESQETQYF.